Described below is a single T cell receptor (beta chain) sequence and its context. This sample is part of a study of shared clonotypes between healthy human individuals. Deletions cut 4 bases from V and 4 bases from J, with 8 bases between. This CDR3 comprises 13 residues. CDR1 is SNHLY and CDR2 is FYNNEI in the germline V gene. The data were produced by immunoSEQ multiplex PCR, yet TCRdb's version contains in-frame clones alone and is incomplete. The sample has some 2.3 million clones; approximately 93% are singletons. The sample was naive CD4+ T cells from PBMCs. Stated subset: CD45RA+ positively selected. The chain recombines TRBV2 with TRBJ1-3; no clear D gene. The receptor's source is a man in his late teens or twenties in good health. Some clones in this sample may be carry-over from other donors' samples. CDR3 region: CASSGTEGNTIYF. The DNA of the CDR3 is TGTGCCAGCAGTGGGACGGAAGGAAACACCATATATTTT.